These 26 T cell receptor beta chains were sequenced from one sample in a study of shared clonotypes between healthy human individuals. Measured with immunoSEQ multiplex PCR; TCRdb has only the in-frame clones, and not every one. Of about 490,000 clones listed, around 80% are singletons. The sequencing input was PBMCs. The receptors were gathered from a woman aged 40 to 50 in good health. Some clones in this sample may be carry-over from other donors' samples.

The chain couples TRBV29-1 to TRBJ2-7; TRBD2 matches 12 bases. From germline, CDR1 is SQVTM and CDR2 ANQGSEA. The CDR3 has 17 amino acids. After removal of 4 bases from V and 0 bases from J, the junction contained 10 bases not matched to a gene. The CDR3: CSVGRLAGGISSYEQYF. The CDR3 nucleotides read TGCAGCGTTGGGCGGCTAGCGGGGGGGATTAGCTCCTACGAGCAGTACTTC.

Points on this clone: The likely explanation is a read error, given a far larger clone one base away. Additional DNA sequences in this sample encode the identical CDR3. The chain joins TRBV30 to TRBJ1-1; tentative D call: TRBD1 (5 bases). This CDR3 comprises 12 residues. Germline-derived CDR1 and CDR2 are GTSNPN and SVGIG (reference sequence). The CDR3 reads CAWKRGSTEAFF. DNA for the CDR3: TGCGCCTGGAAGCGGGGGTCCACTGAAGCTTTCTTT.

This sequence joins TRBV7-9 and TRBJ2-3; D not certain. The CDR3 extends over 14 amino acids. Trimming took 4 bases from V and 1 from J, leaving 9 bases between them. The V gene's germline CDR1 is SEHNR and CDR2 FQNEAQ (reference sequence). CDR3 nucleotide sequence: TGTGCCAGCAGCTCCTCTTGGGGCACAGATACGCAGTATTTT. Translation: CASSSSWGTDTQYF.

This chain uses TRBV19 with TRBJ1-4; D possibly corresponds to TRBD1 (6 bases). Trimming left V 6 bases short and J 5 bases short, with 10 bases between. Germline CDR1 is LNHDA and CDR2 is SQIVND (reference sequence). The CDR3 spans 13 residues. The CDR3 region is CASSRQGNEKLFF. The CDR3 bases are TGTGCCAGTAGCAGGCAGGGGAATGAAAAACTGTTTTTT. Based on the CDR3 plus reference TRBV19 and TRBJ1-4, the full variable domain is DGGITQSPKYLFRKEGQNVTLSCEQNLNHDAMYWYRQDPGQGLRLIYYSQIVNDFQKGDIAEGYSVSREKKESFPLTVTSAQKNPTAFYLCASSRQGNEKLFFGSGTQLSVL.

The gene calls are TRBV7-2 and TRBJ2-7; 14 bases are a match to TRBD2. Germline loops: CDR1 SGHTA, CDR2 FQGNSA. The trim removed 0 bases at V and 7 bases at J, leaving 5 bases unmatched. The CDR3 loop spans 16 amino acids. CDR3 amino acids: CASSLAGTSGSREQYF. The CDR3 DNA follows: TGTGCCAGCAGCTTAGCCGGGACTAGCGGGAGCCGTGAGCAGTACTTC.

This clone has a count of ten or more. The gene calls are TRBV30 and TRBJ1-1, with unresolved D. V was shortened by 0 bases and J by 6 bases, with 11 bases between the two germline ends. Germline V gene sequence: CDR1 GTSNPN, CDR2 SVGIG (reference sequence). The CDR3 covers 13 residues. The CDR3 region is CAWSVVPGSEAFF. The CDR3 DNA reads TGTGCCTGGAGTGTAGTCCCCGGTTCTGAAGCTTTCTTT.

The rearrangement links TRBV30 to TRBJ1-5; maybe TRBD1 (5 bases). Germline-derived CDR1 and CDR2 are GTSNPN and SVGIG (reference sequence). This CDR3 comprises 13 residues. V lost 3 bases and J 0 bases, leaving 6 bases between the germline ends. Here the CDR3 reads CAWRTVSNQPQHF. For the CDR3, the DNA is TGTGCCTGGAGGACAGTTAGCAATCAGCCCCAGCATTTT.

V and J are TRBV7-9 and TRBJ2-1, with D possibly matching TRBD2 (6 bases). V lost 2 bases and J 1 base, leaving 12 bases between the germline ends. CDR1 and CDR2 from the germline V gene are SEHNR and FQNEAQ (reference sequence). The CDR3 runs 16 residues. The CDR3 sequence is CASSLSGGTSYNEQFF. The CDR3 coding sequence is TGTGCCAGCAGCTTATCGGGCGGGACGTCCTACAATGAGCAGTTCTTC. The entire variable domain, with the rest obtained from reference TRBV7-9 and TRBJ2-1, is as follows: DTGVSQNPRHKITKRGQNVTFRCDPISEHNRLYWYRQTLGQGPEFLTYFQNEAQLEKSRLLSDRFSAERPKGSFSTLEIQRTEQGDSAMYLCASSLSGGTSYNEQFFGPGTRLTVL.

This chain joins TRBV6-5 and TRBJ2-2; the D gene is possibly TRBD1 (6 bases). The CDR3 sequence is 14 residues long. Trimming shortened V by 3 bases and J by 4 bases, and 9 bases separated the two germline ends. Germline CDR1 is MNHEY and CDR2 is SVGAGI. The CDR3 protein is CASSYGTSTGELFF. The CDR3 DNA sequence: TGTGCCAGCAGTTATGGGACAAGCACCGGGGAGCTGTTTTTT.

V usage is TRBV10-3 and J usage is TRBJ2-7; TRBD2 agrees at 9 bases. The CDR3 spans 16 residues. With 5 bases clipped from V and 5 bases from J, the junction kept 13 bases outside the gene matches. In germline, CDR1 is ENHRY, CDR2 SYGVKD. As DNA, the CDR3 is TGTGCCATCAGTCAATATAGCGGGAGAGATTCGGACGAGCAGTACTTC. Translation gives CAISQYSGRDSDEQYF.

The V call is TRBV11-2, the J call TRBJ2-2; 8 bases are a match to TRBD2. The length of the CDR3 is 13 residues. CDR1 is SGHAT, CDR2 FQNNGV, per germline. Unmatched junction bases numbered 4, after V lost 7 bases and J lost 6 bases. CDR3 coding DNA: TGTGCCAGCACCACCGGGGGGGCCGGGGAGCTGTTTTTT. Translating gives CASTTGGAGELFF.

This clone was detected only once. The rearrangement links TRBV27 to TRBJ2-2; the D is unclear. Germline-derived CDR1 and CDR2 are MNHEY and SMNVEV (reference sequence). This CDR3 spans 13 amino acids. V lost 1 base and J 2 bases, leaving 2 bases between the germline ends. The CDR3 DNA reads as TGTGCCAGCAGTTTATTTAACACCGGGGAGCTGTTTTTT. Its protein is CASSLFNTGELFF.

The chain uses TRBV29-1 and TRBJ2-2; possibly TRBD2 for D (6 bases). V was pared by 4 bases and J by 1 base, with 13 bases between. Per germline, CDR1 SQVTM and CDR2 ANQGSEA. The CDR3 consists of 15 residues. For the CDR3, the DNA is TGCAGCGTTGGGGTTTTGGGAGGGAACACCGGGGAGCTGTTTTTT. Translating gives CSVGVLGGNTGELFF.

The chain is built from TRBV2 and TRBJ2-7; possible D gene TRBD1, 5 bases. CDR1 and CDR2 from the germline V gene are SNHLY and FYNNEI. The CDR3 loop spans 12 amino acids. The V gene lost 5 bases and the J gene lost 3 bases, with 8 bases spanning the gap. For the CDR3, the DNA is TGTGCCAGCAGTCCGGACAACTACGAGCAGTACTTC. Translating gives CASSPDNYEQYF.

On this clone itself: A read error is the likely source, as a far larger clone sits one nucleotide away. The chain combines TRBV2 with TRBJ2-7, with no clear D. Germline CDR1 reads SNHLY; CDR2 reads FYNNEI. Trimming cost V 8 bases and J 0 bases, with 5 bases left between them. The CDR3 contains 11 residues. In nucleotides, the CDR3 is TGTGCCAGCGGCAACTCCTACGAGCAGTACTTC. It translates to CASGNSYEQYF.

The gene calls are TRBV28 and TRBJ2-7; 9 positions match TRBD2. Germline assignment: CDR1 MDHEN and CDR2 SYDVKM. The ends lost 3 bases at V and 4 bases at J; junction bases unmatched: 7. The CDR3 spans 15 residues. CDR3 DNA sequence: TGTGCCAGCAGTTTCAGCGGGAGGAGCGTTTACGAGCAGTACTTC. It translates to CASSFSGRSVYEQYF. Filled out from reference TRBV28 and TRBJ2-7, the complete variable domain reads DVKVTQSSRYLVKRTGEKVFLECVQDMDHENMFWYRQDPGLGLRLIYFSYDVKMKEKGDIPEGYSVSREKKERFSLILESASTNQTSMYLCASSFSGRSVYEQYFGPGTRLTVT.

This clone was seen many times. The V gene is TRBV6-4, the J gene TRBJ2-1, with 8 bases matching TRBD2. This CDR3 has 16 residues. Trimming removed 0 bases from V and 8 bases from J; junction bases left unmatched: 9. In germline, CDR1 is MRHNA, CDR2 SNTAGT. CDR3 sequence: CASSDSPGGDGDEQFF. CDR3 in DNA: TGTGCCAGCAGTGACTCCCCCGGGGGGGATGGCGATGAGCAGTTCTTC.

The genes are TRBV5-4 and TRBJ1-1; no reliable D call. V gave up 4 bases and J gave up 5 bases, with 12 bases separating them. Germline CDR1 and CDR2: SGHNT and YYREEE (reference sequence). The CDR3 runs to 13 residues. In DNA form, the CDR3 reads TGTGCCAGCAGCCTCGATGTGACGACTGAAGCTTTCTTT. It yields the protein CASSLDVTTEAFF.

This chain connects TRBV19 to TRBJ2-4; D gene unclear. V lost 3 bases and J lost 0, with 6 bases in between. Germline V gene sequence: CDR1 LNHDA, CDR2 SQIVND (reference sequence). The length of the CDR3 is 14 residues. DNA of the CDR3: TGTGCCAGTAGTATTCAAGGAGCCAAAAACATTCAGTACTTC. It encodes CASSIQGAKNIQYF.

The chain links TRBV7-2 to TRBJ2-7, with no clear D. The CDR3 contains 13 residues. Germline CDR1 is SGHTA and CDR2 is FQGNSA. With 1 base removed from V and 3 bases from J, the gap between germline ends came to 7 bases. The chain's CDR3 is CASSLVGRYEQYF. The DNA of the CDR3 is TGTGCCAGCAGCTTAGTAGGGCGCTACGAGCAGTACTTC.

This clone was counted once. The rearrangement joins TRBV5-8 to TRBJ1-2, with TRBD1 matching over 9 bases. In germline, CDR1 is SGHTS, CDR2 YDEGEE. V lost 4 bases and J lost 5; bases outside the gene matches: 9. This CDR3 comprises 15 residues. The CDR3 DNA reads as TGTGCCAGCAGCCTGGAGCCGGGACAGGGTTATGGCTACACCTTC. Its protein is CASSLEPGQGYGYTF.

The V call is TRBV11-1, the J call TRBJ2-2; 10 bases agree with TRBD1. The trim removed 2 bases at V and 6 bases at J, leaving 6 bases unmatched. The CDR3 spans 16 residues. The germline V gene encodes CDR1 SGHAT and CDR2 FQDESV (reference sequence). The CDR3 coding sequence is TGTGCCAGCAGCTTATGGACAGGGGGAAACGCCGGGGAGCTGTTTTTT. Translated, it gives CASSLWTGGNAGELFF. The whole variable domain, remainder taken from reference TRBV11-1 and TRBJ2-2, is EAEVAQSPRYKITEKSQAVAFWCDPISGHATLYWYRQILGQGPELLVQFQDESVVDDSQLPKDRFSAERLKGVDSTLKIQPAELGDSAMYLCASSLWTGGNAGELFFGEGSRLTVL.

V and J are TRBV7-2 and TRBJ1-2; 8 nucleotides match TRBD1. Germline-derived CDR1 and CDR2 are SGHTA and FQGNSA. The CDR3 spans 13 residues. V shed 4 bases, J shed 6 bases, and the junction held 4 bases outside the gene matches. CDR3 region: CASSSQGAHGYTF. Here the CDR3 DNA reads TGTGCCAGCAGCTCCCAGGGGGCGCATGGCTACACCTTC.

The chain links TRBV14 to TRBJ1-1, with D hard to call. The germline V gene encodes CDR1 SGHDN and CDR2 FVKESK. CDR3 length: 14 residues. Deletions cut 4 bases from V and 4 bases from J, with 13 bases between. In DNA form, the CDR3 reads TGTGCCAGCAGCCCCCGGGTCGCGGGCACTGAAGCTTTCTTT. Translated, it gives CASSPRVAGTEAFF.

The count of this clone is one. This chain connects TRBV18 to TRBJ2-5; the match to TRBD1 covers 8 bases. Germline CDR1 is KGHSH and CDR2 is LQKENI. V gave up 3 bases and J gave up 3 bases; unmatched junction bases: 6. The CDR3 has 15 amino acids. The CDR3 DNA sequence: TGTGCCAGCTCACCCCGGGACAGGAGAAAAGAGACCCAGTACTTC. Residues: CASSPRDRRKETQYF. Full variable domain (rest looked up from reference TRBV18 and TRBJ2-5): NAGVMQNPRHLVRRRGQEARLRCSPMKGHSHVYWYRQLPEEGLKFMVYLQKENIIDESGMPKERFSAEFPKEGPSILRIQQVVRGDSAAYFCASSPRDRRKETQYFGPGTRLLVL.

As concerns this clone: A read error likely explains this, since a far larger clone differs by one base. This chain uses TRBV30 with TRBJ1-1; D gene unclear. The V end was cut by 3 bases, the J end by 4 bases, with 24 bases between. CDR3 length equals 17 residues. The germline gives CDR1 GTSNPN, CDR2 SVGIG (reference sequence). The CDR3 DNA follows: TGTGCCTGGAGCGCCAGTCCTACCTCAACCTTGGGCACTGAAGCTTTCTTT. As protein: CAWSASPTSTLGTEAFF.